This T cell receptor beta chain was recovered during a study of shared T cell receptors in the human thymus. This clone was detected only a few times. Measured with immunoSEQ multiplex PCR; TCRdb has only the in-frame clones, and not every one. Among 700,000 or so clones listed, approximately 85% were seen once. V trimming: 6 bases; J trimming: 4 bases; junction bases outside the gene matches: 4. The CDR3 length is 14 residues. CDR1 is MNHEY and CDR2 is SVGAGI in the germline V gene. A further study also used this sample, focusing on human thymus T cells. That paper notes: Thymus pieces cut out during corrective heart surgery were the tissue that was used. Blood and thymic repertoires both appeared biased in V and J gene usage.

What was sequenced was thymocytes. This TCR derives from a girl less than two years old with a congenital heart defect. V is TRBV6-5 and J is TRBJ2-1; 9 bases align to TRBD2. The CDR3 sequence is CASSLTSGYNEQFF. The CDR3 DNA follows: TGTGCCAGCAGCTTGACTAGCGGTTACAATGAGCAGTTCTTC.